The 11 T cell receptor beta chains below all came from one sample that was sequenced in a study of blood T cell repertoires in COVID-19. TCRdb's copy holds only in-frame clones and misses some; the assay was immunoSEQ multiplex PCR. The sample has 130,000 to 150,000 clones; around nine tenths are singletons. Sequenced input: peripheral blood. These receptors all stem from a woman aged 45 to 65 with active or convalescent COVID-19.

The V and J genes are TRBV28 and TRBJ1-6; TRBD1 matches 7 bases. Germline CDR1 reads MDHEN; CDR2 reads SYDVKM. The CDR3 loop spans 16 amino acids. Losses at the gene ends were 1 base for V and 7 bases for J; bases not matched to a gene: 7. The CDR3 protein is CASSLFEGARNSPLHF. The CDR3 nucleotides read TGTGCCAGCAGTTTATTCGAGGGGGCGCGGAATTCACCCCTCCACTTT.

The chain has TRBV7-8 and TRBJ1-6; D not resolved. The CDR3 sequence is 12 residues long. Germline loops: CDR1 SGHVS, CDR2 FQNEAQ. The V gene lost 2 bases and the J gene lost 7 bases, with 3 bases spanning the gap. In DNA form, the CDR3 reads TGTGCCAGCAGCTTATCAAATTCACCCCTCCACTTT. Encoded protein: CASSLSNSPLHF.

The rearrangement links TRBV25-1 to TRBJ1-4, with TRBD1 as a possible D gene (6 bases). With 4 bases removed from V and 0 bases from J, the gap between germline ends came to 12 bases. Germline values: CDR1 MGHDK, CDR2 SYGVNS. CDR3 length: 16 amino acids. CDR3 in DNA: TGTGCCAGCAGTGGACCTGGACAGCCAACTAATGAAAAACTGTTTTTT. Residues: CASSGPGQPTNEKLFF.

CDR3 coding DNA: TGTGCCAGCAGTTACGTACCGGGACTAATCTCCTACAATGAGCAGTTCTTC. This translates into CASSYVPGLISYNEQFF. V gene TRBV28 combines with J gene TRBJ2-1; TRBD2 aligns across 7 bases. With 4 bases clipped from V and 0 bases from J, the junction kept 9 bases outside the gene matches. Germline loops: CDR1 MDHEN, CDR2 SYDVKM. This CDR3 has 17 amino acids.

The rearrangement uses TRBV14 and TRBJ1-2; maybe TRBD1 (6 bases). Trimming removed 0 bases at V and 4 bases at J, with 12 bases between. Germline V gene lookup returns CDR1 SGHDN and CDR2 FVKESK. The CDR3 is 15 amino acids. The DNA for the CDR3 is TGTGCCAGCAGCCAAGAACGGGGGGCGATCTATGGCTACACCTTC. Its protein product is CASSQERGAIYGYTF.

The chain uses TRBV7-2 and TRBJ2-5, with D maybe TRBD1 (6 bases). Trimming cost V 3 bases and J 2 bases, with 10 bases left between them. CDR1 is SGHTA, CDR2 FQGNSA, per germline. The CDR3 runs 14 residues. Written as DNA, the CDR3 is TGTGCCAGCAGCTTTAGGACAGCTCAAGAGACCCAGTACTTC. This gives the protein CASSFRTAQETQYF.

The chain employs TRBV30 and TRBJ2-1; the D is unclear. This CDR3 has 14 residues. Per germline, CDR1 GTSNPN and CDR2 SVGIG (reference sequence). V lost 4 bases, J lost 4 bases, and 14 bases lay in between. For the CDR3, the DNA is TGTGCCTGGAACCCAATAAACCAGTACAATGAGCAGTTCTTC. This codes for CAWNPINQYNEQFF.

This chain connects TRBV28 to TRBJ1-5, with 7 bases that match TRBD1. This CDR3 is built from 19 residues. CDR1 is MDHEN, CDR2 SYDVKM, per germline. Unmatched junction bases numbered 19, after V lost 5 bases and J lost 3 bases. CDR3 sequence (DNA): TGTGCCAGCAGTCCAAGAACACAGGGGACCGGCTACCTCAATCAGCCCCAGCATTTT. Encoded protein: CASSPRTQGTGYLNQPQHF.

The chain joins TRBV6-4 to TRBJ2-3; a weak D match, TRBD1 (5 bases). Germline V lookup: CDR1 MRHNA, CDR2 SNTAGT. V was cut by 3 bases and J by 3 bases, with 10 bases left in between. The CDR3 sequence is 14 residues long. The CDR3 spells CASSEVAGTDTQYF. CDR3 coding DNA: TGTGCCAGCAGTGAGGTAGCAGGGACAGATACGCAGTATTTT.

The rearrangement links TRBV5-6 to TRBJ2-7; possible D gene TRBD2, 5 bases. The CDR3 extends over 15 amino acids. Per the germline V gene, CDR1 is SGHDT and CDR2 is YYEEEE. V shed 0 bases and J shed 0 bases, with 10 bases lying between them. CDR3 DNA: TGTGCCAGCAGCTTGGATGTAGGGAGCTCCTACGAGCAGTACTTC. Encoded protein: CASSLDVGSSYEQYF. Supplemented by reference TRBV5-6 and TRBJ2-7, the full variable domain reads DAGVTQSPTHLIKTRGQQVTLRCSPKSGHDTVSWYQQALGQGPQFIFQYYEEEERQRGNFPDRFSGHQFPNYSSELNVNALLLGDSALYLCASSLDVGSSYEQYFGPGTRLTVT.

This chain joins TRBV5-8 and TRBJ1-6; 8 nucleotides agree with TRBD1. CDR3 length: 14 residues. The germline gives CDR1 SGHTS, CDR2 YDEGEE. The V and J ends lost 0 bases and 10 bases, in that order; junction bases with no gene match: 3. CDR3 residues: CASSLGQGWSPLHF. The CDR3 region has the DNA TGTGCCAGCAGCTTGGGACAGGGGTGGTCACCCCTCCACTTT.